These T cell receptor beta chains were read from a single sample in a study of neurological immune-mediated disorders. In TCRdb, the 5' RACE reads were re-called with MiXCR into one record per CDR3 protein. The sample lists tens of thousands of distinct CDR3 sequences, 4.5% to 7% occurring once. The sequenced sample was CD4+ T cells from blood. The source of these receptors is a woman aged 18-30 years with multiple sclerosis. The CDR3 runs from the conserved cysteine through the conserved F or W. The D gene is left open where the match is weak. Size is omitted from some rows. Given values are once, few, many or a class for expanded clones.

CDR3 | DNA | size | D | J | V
CAWRGGTYNEQFF | TGTGCCTGGCGGGGGGGTACCTACAATGAGCAGTTCTTC | once | TRBD2 | TRBJ2-1 | TRBV30
CASSIGFMYGYTF | TGTGCCAGTAGTATAGGATTTATGTATGGCTACACCTTC | few | - | TRBJ1-2 | TRBV19
CATSDPLKETQYF | TGTGCCACCAGTGATCCTCTGAAAGAGACCCAGTACTTC | many | - | TRBJ2-5 | TRBV24-1
CSARDKGRKAGELFF | TGCAGTGCTAGAGATAAGGGGAGGAAAGCCGGGGAGCTGTTTTTT | many | - | TRBJ2-2 | TRBV20-1
CSARAGEFYGYTF | TGCAGTGCTAGGGCGGGAGAGTTCTATGGCTACACCTTC | many | - | TRBJ1-2 | TRBV20-1
CASSQRDSRAFF | TGTGCCAGCTCACAACGGGATTCGAGGGCTTTCTTT | many | - | TRBJ1-1 | TRBV3-1
CASSQGQGIGGYTF | TGTGCCAGCAGCCAAGGACAGGGGATAGGTGGCTACACCTTC | many | TRBD1 | TRBJ1-2 | TRBV12-3/TRBV12-4
CASSYTSGRANEQFF | TGTGCCAGCAGCTACACTAGCGGGAGGGCCAATGAGCAGTTCTTC | many | TRBD2 | TRBJ2-1 | TRBV4-2
CASSLGLAGFTDTQYF | TGTGCCAGCAGCTTGGGACTAGCGGGGTTCACAGATACGCAGTATTTT | many | TRBD2 | TRBJ2-3 | TRBV5-8
CATGGLANEQFF | TGCGCCACCGGAGGACTAGCCAATGAGCAGTTCTTC | few | TRBD2 | TRBJ2-1 | TRBV5-1
CASSPTGFGTDTQYF | TGCGCCAGCAGCCCGACAGGTTTTGGCACAGATACGCAGTATTTT | - | - | TRBJ2-3 | TRBV10-2
CAISESGRGVTDTQYF | TGTGCCATCAGTGAGTCGGGGCGGGGTGTCACAGATACGCAGTATTTT | many | - | TRBJ2-3 | TRBV10-3
CASSLGRGGNTGELFF | TGTGCCAGCAGCTTAGGTCGGGGAGGAAACACCGGGGAGCTGTTTTTT | medium-sized | - | TRBJ2-2 | TRBV7-9
CASSGSRGNTEAFF | TGTGCCAGCAGTGGATCTCGGGGGAACACTGAAGCTTTCTTT | many | - | TRBJ1-1 | TRBV25-1
CASSPIPGGYTF | TGTGCCAGCAGCCCCATCCCGGGTGGCTACACCTTC | many | - | TRBJ1-2 | TRBV12-3/TRBV12-4
CSVDGQGSNTEAFF | TGCAGCGTTGATGGACAGGGCTCGAACACTGAAGCTTTCTTT | many | TRBD1 | TRBJ1-1 | TRBV29-1
CASSRPRGDDSSYNEQFF | TGCGCCAGCAGCCGTCCCAGGGGGGACGATAGCTCCTACAATGAGCAGTTCTTC | many | - | TRBJ2-1 | TRBV5-1
CASKEGATNEKLFF | TGCGCCAGCAAAGAGGGGGCGACTAATGAAAAACTGTTTTTT | many | TRBD1 | TRBJ1-4 | TRBV5-1
CASSVGTGGFSGELFF | TGTGCCAGCAGCGTCGGGACAGGGGGCTTTTCCGGGGAGCTGTTTTTT | many | TRBD1 | TRBJ2-2 | TRBV9
CASSLGSEAFF | TGTGCCAGCAGCTTAGGGTCTGAAGCTTTCTTT | many | - | TRBJ1-1 | TRBV7-6
CSVEDWTGTSPDTQYF | TGCAGCGTTGAAGATTGGACGGGGACATCACCAGATACGCAGTATTTT | - | - | TRBJ2-3 | TRBV29-1
CASSLGQARNYGYTF | TGTGCCAGCAGCTTGGGTCAGGCGAGAAACTATGGCTACACCTTC | many | - | TRBJ1-2 | TRBV5-5
CASSFTGGADYGYTF | TGCGCCAGCAGTTTTACAGGGGGCGCGGACTATGGCTACACCTTC | many | TRBD1 | TRBJ1-2 | TRBV5-1
CASSLDISYEQYF | TGCGCCAGCAGCTTGGACATCTCCTACGAGCAGTACTTC | many | - | TRBJ2-7 | TRBV5-1
CASSQGQRTAGELFF | TGTGCCAGCTCACAGGGACAGAGGACGGCCGGGGAGCTGTTTTTT | many | TRBD1 | TRBJ2-2 | TRBV18
CASSNQVAGELFF | TGTGCCAGCAGCAATCAGGTGGCCGGGGAGCTGTTTTTT | many | - | TRBJ2-2 | TRBV7-9
CSASNGLYNEQFF | TGCAGTGCTAGTAACGGACTGTACAATGAGCAGTTCTTC | many | - | TRBJ2-1 | TRBV20-1
CASSYSSSSGANVLTF | TGTGCCAGCAGTTACTCTAGTTCCTCTGGGGCCAACGTCCTGACTTTC | many | - | TRBJ2-6 | TRBV6-2/TRBV6-3
CASSQVIPGQGAIGELFF | TGCGCCAGCAGCCAGGTTATCCCGGGACAGGGGGCCATCGGGGAGCTGTTTTTT | many | TRBD1 | TRBJ2-2 | TRBV4-3
CASRRHGANQPQHF | TGTGCCAGCAGGCGACACGGGGCCAATCAGCCCCAGCATTTT | many | - | TRBJ1-5 | TRBV27
CASHEGQGDHEQYF | TGTGCTTCTCACGAGGGACAGGGGGACCACGAGCAGTACTTC | many | TRBD1 | TRBJ2-7 | TRBV28
CASSGGSRRLQETQYF | TGTGCCAGCAGTGGGGGATCCCGCCGCCTCCAAGAGACCCAGTACTTC | many | - | TRBJ2-5 | TRBV2
CSARQENLYGYTF | TGCAGTGCTCGACAGGAGAACCTCTATGGCTACACCTTC | many | - | TRBJ1-2 | TRBV20-1
CSASPGLQETQYF | TGCAGTGCTTCCCCGGGACTACAAGAGACCCAGTACTTC | many | TRBD2 | TRBJ2-5 | TRBV20-1
CASSLAGTGAGNTEAFF | TGCGCCAGCAGCTTGGCGGGGACAGGGGCCGGGAACACTGAAGCTTTCTTT | many | TRBD1 | TRBJ1-1 | TRBV5-1
CASSLSGSNQPQHF | TGTGCCAGCAGTTTATCAGGGAGCAATCAGCCCCAGCATTTT | - | - | TRBJ1-5 | TRBV12-3/TRBV12-4
CASSRGEEYRGQGTEAFF | TGTGCCAGCAGCCGGGGAGAGGAGTACAGGGGGCAGGGCACTGAAGCTTTCTTT | - | TRBD1 | TRBJ1-1 | TRBV6-5
CASSLGFGRYTEAFF | TGCGCCAGCAGCTTGGGTTTCGGACGTTACACTGAAGCTTTCTTT | many | - | TRBJ1-1 | TRBV5-1
CASSLTAANYGYTF | TGCGCCAGCAGCTTGACAGCAGCTAACTATGGCTACACCTTC | many | - | TRBJ1-2 | TRBV5-1
CAISAQGHGDEQYF | TGTGCCATCAGTGCTCAGGGTCATGGCGACGAGCAGTACTTC | many | - | TRBJ2-7 | TRBV10-3
CASTRAGGLISYNEQFF | TGCGCCAGCACTAGAGCGGGGGGGCTCATATCCTACAATGAGCAGTTCTTC | many | TRBD2 | TRBJ2-1 | TRBV5-1
CASSLEGGGYTF | TGCGCCAGCAGCTTGGAGGGAGGGGGCTACACCTTC | many | - | TRBJ1-2 | TRBV5-1
CASSLASPSSYNEQFF | TGTGCCAGCAGCTTAGCGTCTCCGAGCTCCTACAATGAGCAGTTCTTC | many | - | TRBJ2-1 | TRBV7-9
CASRPDGYSNQPQHF | TGTGCCAGCAGACCTGACGGCTATAGCAATCAGCCCCAGCATTTT | many | - | TRBJ1-5 | TRBV5-5
CASSPQGDEKFF | TGCGCCAGCAGCCCGCAGGGGGACGAGAAGTTCTTC | many | TRBD1 | TRBJ2-1 | TRBV5-1
CASSFRLTRGQETQYF | TGTGCCAGCAGTTTTCGCCTGACACGGGGTCAAGAGACCCAGTACTTC | once | - | TRBJ2-5 | TRBV28
CASSYSLVSDTQYF | TGTGCCAGCAGTTACTCGCTGGTTTCGGATACGCAGTATTTT | many | - | TRBJ2-3 | TRBV6-2/TRBV6-3
CASSSGTGGSPLHF | TGTGCCAGCAGTTCCGGGACAGGGGGATCACCCCTCCACTTT | many | TRBD1 | TRBJ1-6 | TRBV6-5
CASSQPGYTGELFF | TGCGCCAGCAGCCAACCGGGATACACCGGGGAGCTGTTTTTT | many | - | TRBJ2-2 | TRBV4-1
CASSSTPRTSGDNEQFF | TGTGCCAGCAGCTCCACTCCTCGGACTAGCGGGGACAATGAGCAGTTCTTC | many | TRBD2 | TRBJ2-1 | TRBV7-2
CASSLGSRTEAFF | TGTGCCAGCAGCTTAGGATCGAGAACTGAAGCTTTCTTT | many | - | TRBJ1-1 | TRBV7-2
CASRGPAPRAENEQFF | TGTGCCAGCAGAGGGCCGGCGCCTCGAGCTGAAAATGAGCAGTTCTTC | many | - | TRBJ2-1 | TRBV5-4
CASSHRLAGGLRAQYF | TGTGCCAGCAGCCACAGACTAGCGGGGGGCCTCCGGGCGCAGTATTTT | many | TRBD2 | TRBJ2-3 | TRBV5-6
CASSSRGTSRHNEQFF | TGTGCCAGCAGTTCCCGCGGAACAAGCCGCCACAATGAGCAGTTCTTC | many | - | TRBJ2-1 | TRBV27
CSARYPGGHRTEAFF | TGCAGTGCTAGGTACCCTGGGGGTCACCGGACTGAAGCTTTCTTT | many | - | TRBJ1-1 | TRBV20-1
CASSSNRDSTDTQYF | TGTGCCAGCAGTTCGAACAGGGATAGCACAGATACGCAGTATTTT | many | - | TRBJ2-3 | TRBV12-3/TRBV12-4
CACHKPGQGAGNTEAFF | TGCGCCTGCCACAAACCGGGTCAGGGAGCGGGGAACACTGAAGCTTTCTTT | many | - | TRBJ1-1 | TRBV5-1